The rows below give T cell receptor beta chains drawn from one sample of a study of blood T cell repertoires in COVID-19. Generated by immunoSEQ multiplex PCR, the TCRdb table keeps only in-frame clones and is missing some. The sample consists of about 90,000 clones, 75% to 90% of them appearing once. Sequencing was performed on peripheral blood. Receptor source: a man of 80 years or more with acute or convalescent COVID-19. The CDR3 runs from the conserved cysteine through the conserved F or W. A D gene is named only where the DNA matches it firmly. Rows may omit the clone size; those that give it use once, few, many or a size class.

size | J | D | V | CDR3 | DNA
. | TRBJ2-5 | . | TRBV9 | CASWEEMASVRQETQYF | TGTGCCAGCTGGGAGGAGATGGCTAGCGTCCGCCAAGAGACCCAGTACTTC
once | TRBJ1-1 | TRBD1 | TRBV6-5 | CASSPDRDLTEAFF | TGTGCCAGCAGTCCGGACAGGGACCTCACTGAAGCTTTCTTT
. | TRBJ1-2 | . | TRBV6-1 | CASSEGPNGYTF | TGTGCCAGCAGTGAAGGGCCGAATGGCTACACCTTC
. | TRBJ2-2 | TRBD1 | TRBV29-1 | CSVEGGQLTGELFF | TGCAGCGTTGAAGGGGGACAGCTCACCGGGGAGCTGTTTTTT
. | TRBJ1-4 | TRBD1 | TRBV20-1 | CSASRAGTGDEKLFF | TGCAGTGCTAGTCGAGCCGGGACAGGGGACGAAAAACTGTTTTTT
. | TRBJ2-1 | . | TRBV21-1 | CASSKSGRFNEQFF | TGTGCCAGCAGCAAGAGCGGGAGGTTCAATGAGCAGTTCTTC
. | TRBJ2-2 | TRBD2 | TRBV28 | CASSPLAGGGTGELFF | TGTGCCAGCAGTCCTCTAGCGGGAGGGGGCACCGGGGAGCTGTTTTTT
. | TRBJ2-5 | TRBD1 | TRBV6-5 | CASRRRGTGDETQYF | TGTGCCAGCAGACGTAGAGGGACAGGGGACGAGACCCAGTACTTC
once | TRBJ2-7 | . | TRBV7-2 | CASSQTSDFWSYEQYF | TGTGCCAGCAGCCAAACCTCGGACTTTTGGAGCTACGAGCAGTACTTC
few | TRBJ2-1 | TRBD2 | TRBV28 | CASSLAGAVNEQFF | TGTGCCAGCAGTCTAGCGGGAGCGGTCAATGAGCAGTTCTTC
. | TRBJ2-3 | TRBD1 | TRBV28 | CASRTGGEDTQYF | TGTGCCAGTAGGACAGGGGGCGAAGATACGCAGTATTTT
. | TRBJ2-2 | . | TRBV7-8 | CASSSSKLAANTGELFF | TGTGCCAGCAGCTCCTCGAAACTAGCTGCGAACACCGGGGAGCTGTTTTTT
. | TRBJ2-7 | . | TRBV6-5 | CASSYNGGGSYEQYF | TGTGCCAGCAGTTACAACGGAGGAGGGTCCTACGAGCAGTACTTC
. | TRBJ1-4 | TRBD1 | TRBV15 | CATSSRQGDEKLFF | TGTGCCACCAGCAGTCGCCAGGGGGATGAAAAACTGTTTTTT
. | TRBJ1-4 | TRBD1 | TRBV6-4 | CARLTGGLVTNEKLFF | TGTGCCAGACTGACAGGGGGTTTGGTAACTAATGAAAAACTGTTTTTT
. | TRBJ2-3 | . | TRBV5-1 | CASSLEWGADTQYF | TGCGCCAGCAGCTTGGAGTGGGGCGCAGATACGCAGTATTTT
. | TRBJ1-2 | TRBD1 | TRBV6-6 | CASSSGTVNYGYTF | TGTGCCAGCAGTTCCGGGACAGTAAACTATGGCTACACCTTC
. | TRBJ2-5 | . | TRBV2 | CASSERWKGNQETQYF | TGTGCCAGCAGTGAACGATGGAAGGGGAACCAAGAGACCCAGTACTTC
. | TRBJ2-3 | . | TRBV7-8 | CASSPGASGTDTQYF | TGTGCCAGCAGCCCTGGGGCTTCGGGCACAGATACGCAGTATTTT
. | TRBJ2-2 | . | TRBV29-1 | CSVSSGITGELFF | TGCAGCGTTTCCTCAGGGATCACCGGGGAGCTGTTTTTT
. | TRBJ2-1 | TRBD2 | TRBV27 | CASSRRLAGASHNEQFF | TGTGCCAGCAGTCGGAGACTAGCGGGAGCTTCCCACAATGAGCAGTTCTTC
. | TRBJ2-5 | TRBD1 | TRBV5-1 | CASSLQGPQETQYF | TGCGCCAGCAGCTTACAGGGGCCTCAAGAGACCCAGTACTTC
. | TRBJ2-7 | . | TRBV7-9 | CASSLGGKATQYF | TGTGCCAGCAGCTTAGGAGGCAAAGCGACTCAGTACTTC
few | TRBJ1-2 | . | TRBV7-9 | CASSFGSNYGYTF | TGTGCCAGCAGCTTCGGGTCTAACTATGGCTACACCTTC
. | TRBJ2-3 | TRBD2 | TRBV18 | CASSASGRRFGTDTQYF | TGTGCCAGCTCAGCGAGCGGGAGGAGGTTTGGCACAGATACGCAGTATTTT
. | TRBJ2-7 | . | TRBV11-3 | CASSPPTPAGLYEQYF | TGTGCCAGCAGCCCACCGACCCCCGCCGGACTCTACGAGCAGTACTTC
. | TRBJ2-3 | TRBD2 | TRBV19 | CASSMSGLAGGWTDTQYF | TGTGCCAGTAGTATGAGTGGGCTAGCGGGAGGCTGGACAGATACGCAGTATTTT
. | TRBJ2-2 | . | TRBV3-1/TRBV3-2 | CASSQAGRTGELFF | TGTGCCAGCAGCCAAGCGGGAAGAACCGGGGAGCTGTTTTTT
. | TRBJ2-7 | TRBD2 | TRBV3-1/TRBV3-2 | CASSQGAGTYEQYF | TGTGCCAGCAGCCAAGGAGCGGGAACTTACGAGCAGTACTTC
. | TRBJ2-1 | . | TRBV7-2 | CASSLGPLGQGGSKFF | TGTGCCAGCAGCTTAGGCCCCCTCGGACAGGGAGGGTCGAAGTTCTTC
. | TRBJ2-2 | TRBD1 | TRBV7-9 | CASSRPGGANTGELFF | TGTGCCAGCAGCCGCCCAGGGGGCGCGAACACCGGGGAGCTGTTTTTT
. | TRBJ1-1 | . | TRBV19 | CATRIQGTAEAFF | TGTGCCACCAGAATTCAGGGTACCGCTGAAGCTTTCTTT
. | TRBJ2-7 | . | TRBV28 | CASSFLRGRPSYEQYF | TGTGCCAGCAGTTTCCTAAGAGGGAGACCAAGCTACGAGCAGTACTTC
. | TRBJ2-2 | . | TRBV7-2 | CASSREITGELFF | TGTGCCAGCAGCCGGGAGATCACCGGGGAGCTGTTTTTT
. | TRBJ2-2 | . | TRBV15 | CATKDYRTGELFF | TGTGCCACCAAAGACTATCGGACCGGGGAGCTGTTTTTT
. | TRBJ1-1 | . | TRBV7-8 | CASSSRPGGRTEAFF | TGTGCCAGCAGCTCACGCCCGGGTGGTAGAACTGAAGCTTTCTTT
. | TRBJ1-5 | . | TRBV9 | CASSPGAGSSNQPQHF | TGTGCCAGCAGCCCAGGGGCAGGGTCGAGCAATCAGCCCCAGCATTTT
. | TRBJ2-3 | TRBD2 | TRBV27 | CASSLGGRRADTQYF | TGTGCCAGCAGTTTGGGCGGGAGGCGTGCAGATACGCAGTATTTT
. | TRBJ2-1 | . | TRBV7-8 | CASSLERGGNEQFF | TGTGCCAGCAGCTTGGAGAGGGGGGGCAATGAGCAGTTCTTC
. | TRBJ1-4 | . | TRBV29-1 | CSVASPTNEKLFF | TGCAGCGTCGCGTCGCCAACTAATGAAAAACTGTTTTTT
once | TRBJ2-5 | TRBD1 | TRBV6-2/TRBV6-3 | CASSPARGREETQYF | TGTGCCAGCAGTCCCGCCAGGGGGCGCGAAGAGACCCAGTACTTC
. | TRBJ2-3 | . | TRBV2 | CATRRDSFTDTQYF | TGTGCCACTCGCCGGGACTCCTTCACAGATACGCAGTATTTT
. | TRBJ2-2 | TRBD1 | TRBV18 | CASSQGADTGELFF | TGTGCCAGCTCACAGGGGGCGGACACCGGGGAGCTGTTTTTT
. | TRBJ2-5 | TRBD2 | TRBV24-1 | CATSDLGLAGSQETQYF | TGTGCCACCAGTGATCTGGGACTAGCGGGGTCCCAAGAGACCCAGTACTTC
. | TRBJ1-5 | TRBD1 | TRBV6-1 | CASSEFIRGRQGLDQPQHF | TGTGCCAGCAGTGAATTCATCAGGGGACGACAGGGGTTGGATCAGCCCCAGCATTTT
few | TRBJ2-5 | . | TRBV7-2 | CASSMRILETQYF | TGTGCCAGCAGCATGCGGATCCTGGAGACCCAGTACTTC
. | TRBJ1-3 | . | TRBV5-1 | CASQGAGNTIYF | TGCGCCAGCCAGGGTGCTGGAAACACCATATATTTT
few | TRBJ2-1 | TRBD2 | TRBV5-6 | CASSLFGGLAGEIYNEQFF | TGTGCCAGCAGCTTGTTTGGGGGGCTAGCGGGAGAGATCTACAATGAGCAGTTCTTC
. | TRBJ2-7 | . | TRBV3-1/TRBV3-2 | CASSQVSYEQYF | TGTGCCAGCAGCCAAGTATCCTACGAGCAGTACTTC
. | TRBJ2-2 | . | TRBV19 | CASKDRTNTGELFF | TGTGCCAGTAAGGACAGAACGAACACCGGGGAGCTGTTTTTT
. | TRBJ2-2 | . | TRBV19 | CASSPRAYDGELFF | TGTGCCAGTAGCCCGAGGGCATATGACGGGGAGCTGTTTTTT
. | TRBJ2-5 | TRBD1 | TRBV5-5 | CASSRDSQETQYF | TGTGCCAGCAGTCGGGACAGCCAAGAGACCCAGTACTTC
. | TRBJ1-5 | . | TRBV19 | CASSIMQGTNQPQHF | TGTGCCAGTAGTATCATGCAGGGTACCAATCAGCCCCAGCATTTT